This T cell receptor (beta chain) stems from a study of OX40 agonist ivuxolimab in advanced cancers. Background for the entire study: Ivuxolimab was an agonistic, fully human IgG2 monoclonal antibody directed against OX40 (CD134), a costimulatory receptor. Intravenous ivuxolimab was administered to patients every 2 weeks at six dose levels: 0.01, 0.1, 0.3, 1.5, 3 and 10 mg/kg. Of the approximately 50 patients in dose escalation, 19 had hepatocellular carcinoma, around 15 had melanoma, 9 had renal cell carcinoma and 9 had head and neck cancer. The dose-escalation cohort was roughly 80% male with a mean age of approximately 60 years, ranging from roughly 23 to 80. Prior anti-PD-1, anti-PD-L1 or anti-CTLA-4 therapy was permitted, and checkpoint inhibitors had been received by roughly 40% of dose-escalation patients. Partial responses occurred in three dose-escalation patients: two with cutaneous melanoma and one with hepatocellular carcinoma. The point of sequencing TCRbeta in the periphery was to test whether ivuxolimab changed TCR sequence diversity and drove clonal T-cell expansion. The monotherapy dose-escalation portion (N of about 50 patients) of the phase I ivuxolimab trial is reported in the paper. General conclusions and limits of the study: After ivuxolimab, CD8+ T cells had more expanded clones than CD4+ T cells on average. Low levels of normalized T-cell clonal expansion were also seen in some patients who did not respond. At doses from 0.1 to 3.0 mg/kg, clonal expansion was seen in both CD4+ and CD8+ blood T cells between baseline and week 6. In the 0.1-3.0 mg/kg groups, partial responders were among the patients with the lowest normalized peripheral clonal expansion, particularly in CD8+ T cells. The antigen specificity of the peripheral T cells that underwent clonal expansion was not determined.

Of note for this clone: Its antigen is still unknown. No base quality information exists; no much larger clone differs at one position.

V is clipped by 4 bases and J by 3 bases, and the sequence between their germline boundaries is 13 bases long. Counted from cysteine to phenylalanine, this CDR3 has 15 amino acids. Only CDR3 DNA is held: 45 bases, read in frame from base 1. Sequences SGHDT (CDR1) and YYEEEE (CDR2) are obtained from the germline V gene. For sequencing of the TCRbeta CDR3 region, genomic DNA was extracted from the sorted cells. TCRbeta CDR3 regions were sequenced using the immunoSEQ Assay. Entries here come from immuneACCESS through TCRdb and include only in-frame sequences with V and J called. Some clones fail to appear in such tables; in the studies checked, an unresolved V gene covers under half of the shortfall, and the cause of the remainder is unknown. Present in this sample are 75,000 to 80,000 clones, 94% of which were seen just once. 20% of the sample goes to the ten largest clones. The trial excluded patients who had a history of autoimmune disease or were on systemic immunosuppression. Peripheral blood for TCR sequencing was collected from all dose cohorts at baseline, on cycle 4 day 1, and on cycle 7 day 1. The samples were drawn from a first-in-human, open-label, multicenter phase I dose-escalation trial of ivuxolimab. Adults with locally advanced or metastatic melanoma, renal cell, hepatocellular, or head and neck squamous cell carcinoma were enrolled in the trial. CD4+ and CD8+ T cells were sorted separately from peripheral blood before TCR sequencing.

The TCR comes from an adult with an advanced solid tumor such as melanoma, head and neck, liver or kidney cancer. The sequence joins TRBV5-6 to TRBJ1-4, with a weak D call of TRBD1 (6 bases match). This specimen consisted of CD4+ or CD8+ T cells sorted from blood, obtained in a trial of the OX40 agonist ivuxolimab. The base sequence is TGTGCCAGCAGCCAGGACAGAGGTCCTAATGAAAAACTGTTTTTT. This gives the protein CASSQDRGPNEKLFF.